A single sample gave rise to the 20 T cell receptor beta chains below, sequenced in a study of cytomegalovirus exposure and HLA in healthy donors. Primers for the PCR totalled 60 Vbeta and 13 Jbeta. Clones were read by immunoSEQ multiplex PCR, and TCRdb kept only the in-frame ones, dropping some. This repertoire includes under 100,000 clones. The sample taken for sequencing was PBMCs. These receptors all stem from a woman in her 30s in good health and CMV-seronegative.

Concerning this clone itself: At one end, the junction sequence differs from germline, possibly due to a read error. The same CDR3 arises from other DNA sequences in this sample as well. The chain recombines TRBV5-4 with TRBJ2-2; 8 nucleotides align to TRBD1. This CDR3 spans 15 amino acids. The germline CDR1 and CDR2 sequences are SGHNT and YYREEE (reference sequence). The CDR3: CASSSGTGNTGELFF. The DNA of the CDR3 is TGCGCCAGCAGCTCCGGGACAGGCAACACCGGGGAGCTGTTTTTT.

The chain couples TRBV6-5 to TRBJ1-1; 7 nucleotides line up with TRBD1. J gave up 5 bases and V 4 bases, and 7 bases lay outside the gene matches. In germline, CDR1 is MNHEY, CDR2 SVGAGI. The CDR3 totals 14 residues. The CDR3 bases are TGTGCCAGCAGTTTTGAGAGGGGGCGAACTGAAGCTTTCTTT. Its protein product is CASSFERGRTEAFF.

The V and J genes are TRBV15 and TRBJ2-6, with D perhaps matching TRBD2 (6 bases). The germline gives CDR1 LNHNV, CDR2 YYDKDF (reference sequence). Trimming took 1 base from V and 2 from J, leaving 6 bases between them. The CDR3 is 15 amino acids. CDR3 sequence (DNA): TGTGCCACCAGCAGAGGGGGGGCTGGGGCCAACGTCCTGACTTTC. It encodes CATSRGGAGANVLTF. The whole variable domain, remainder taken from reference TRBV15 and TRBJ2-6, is DAMVIQNPRYQVTQFGKPVTLSCSQTLNHNVMYWYQQKSSQAPKLLFHYYDKDFNNEADTPDNFQSRRPNTSFCFLDIRSPGLGDTAMYLCATSRGGAGANVLTFGAGSRLTVL.

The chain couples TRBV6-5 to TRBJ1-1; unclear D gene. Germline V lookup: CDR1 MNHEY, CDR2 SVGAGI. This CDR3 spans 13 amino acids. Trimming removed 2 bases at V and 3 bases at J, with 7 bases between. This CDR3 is CASSYGQDTEAFF. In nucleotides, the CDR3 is TGTGCCAGCAGTTACGGGCAGGACACTGAAGCTTTCTTT.

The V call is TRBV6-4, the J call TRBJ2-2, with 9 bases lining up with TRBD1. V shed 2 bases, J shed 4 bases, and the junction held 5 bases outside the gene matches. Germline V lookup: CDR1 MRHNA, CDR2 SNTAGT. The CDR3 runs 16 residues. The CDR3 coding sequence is TGTGCCAGCAGTGACGGACCGGGACAGGGCACCGGGGAGCTGTTTTTT. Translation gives CASSDGPGQGTGELFF.

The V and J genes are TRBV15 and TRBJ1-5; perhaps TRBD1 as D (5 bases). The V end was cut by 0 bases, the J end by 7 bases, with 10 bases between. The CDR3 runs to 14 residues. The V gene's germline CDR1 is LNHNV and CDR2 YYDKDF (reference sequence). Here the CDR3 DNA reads TGTGCCACCAGCAGAGATTTCAGGGAACAGCCCCAGCATTTT. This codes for CATSRDFREQPQHF.

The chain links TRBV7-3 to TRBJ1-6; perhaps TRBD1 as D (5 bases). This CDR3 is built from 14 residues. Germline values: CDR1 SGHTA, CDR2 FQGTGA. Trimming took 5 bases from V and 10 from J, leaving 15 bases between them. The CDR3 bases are TGTGCCAGCAGCCAACGGCAGGGCGAGTCACCCCTCCACTTT. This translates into CASSQRQGESPLHF.

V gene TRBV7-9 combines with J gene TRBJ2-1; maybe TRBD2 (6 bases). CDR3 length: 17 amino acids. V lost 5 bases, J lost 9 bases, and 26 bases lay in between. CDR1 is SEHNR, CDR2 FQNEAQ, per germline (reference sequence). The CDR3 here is CASSNPKLAPESSEQFF. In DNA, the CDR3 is TGTGCCAGCAGCAACCCCAAACTAGCACCAGAAAGCAGTGAGCAGTTCTTC.

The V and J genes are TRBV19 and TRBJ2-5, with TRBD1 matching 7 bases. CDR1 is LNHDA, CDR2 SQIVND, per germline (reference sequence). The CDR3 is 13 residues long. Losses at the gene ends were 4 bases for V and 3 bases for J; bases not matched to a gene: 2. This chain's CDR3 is CASSKGAEETQYF. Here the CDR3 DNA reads TGTGCCAGTAGTAAGGGGGCTGAAGAGACCCAGTACTTC. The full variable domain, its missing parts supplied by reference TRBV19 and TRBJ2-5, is DGGITQSPKYLFRKEGQNVTLSCEQNLNHDAMYWYRQDPGQGLRLIYYSQIVNDFQKGDIAEGYSVSREKKESFPLTVTSAQKNPTAFYLCASSKGAEETQYFGPGTRLLVL.

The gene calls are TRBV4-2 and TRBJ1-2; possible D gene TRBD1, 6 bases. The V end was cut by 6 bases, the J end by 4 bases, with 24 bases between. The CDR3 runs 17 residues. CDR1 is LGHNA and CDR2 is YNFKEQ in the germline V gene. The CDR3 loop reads CASSTTTGTPASYGYTF. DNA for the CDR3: TGTGCCAGCAGTACTACTACCGGGACACCGGCCTCCTATGGCTACACCTTC.

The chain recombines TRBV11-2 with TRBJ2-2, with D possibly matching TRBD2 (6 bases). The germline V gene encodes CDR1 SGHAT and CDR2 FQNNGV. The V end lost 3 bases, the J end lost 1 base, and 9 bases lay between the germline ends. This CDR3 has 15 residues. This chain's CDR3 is CASSFNGGNTGELFF. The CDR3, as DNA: TGTGCCAGCAGCTTTAACGGGGGGAACACCGGGGAGCTGTTTTTT.

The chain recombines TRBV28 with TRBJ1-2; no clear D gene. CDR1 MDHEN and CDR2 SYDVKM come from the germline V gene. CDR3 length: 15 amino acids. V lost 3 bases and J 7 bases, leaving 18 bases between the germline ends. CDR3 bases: TGTGCCAGCAGTTTTTTGGGATCAAGGACTACTGGCTACACCTTC. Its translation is CASSFLGSRTTGYTF.

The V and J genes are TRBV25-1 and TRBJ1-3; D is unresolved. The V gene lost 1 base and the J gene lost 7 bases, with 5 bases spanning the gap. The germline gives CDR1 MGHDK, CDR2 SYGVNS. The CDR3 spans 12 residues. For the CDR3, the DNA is TGTGCCAGCAGTGAATCGGGTAACACCATATATTTT. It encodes CASSESGNTIYF.

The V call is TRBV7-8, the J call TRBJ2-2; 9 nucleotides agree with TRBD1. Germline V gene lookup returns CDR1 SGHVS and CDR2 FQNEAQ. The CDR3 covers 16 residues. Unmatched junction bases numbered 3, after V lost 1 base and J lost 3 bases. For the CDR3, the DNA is TGTGCCAGCAGCTTAGGGGACAGGGAATACACCGGGGAGCTGTTTTTT. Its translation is CASSLGDREYTGELFF.

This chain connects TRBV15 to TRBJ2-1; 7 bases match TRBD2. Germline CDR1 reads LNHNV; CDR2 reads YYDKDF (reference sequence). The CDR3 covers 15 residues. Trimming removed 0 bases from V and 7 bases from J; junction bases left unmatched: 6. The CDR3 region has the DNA TGTGCCACCAGCAGAGATCTAGCGGAAGGGAATGAGCAGTTCTTC. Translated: CATSRDLAEGNEQFF.

DNA for the CDR3: TGCGCCAGCAGCCCCCGGCTAGACCCCTACAATGAGCAGTTCTTC. This translates into CASSPRLDPYNEQFF. This chain uses TRBV4-1 with TRBJ2-1; no reliable D call. The germline V and J ends were trimmed by 4 bases and 2 bases, with 12 bases remaining between them. The germline V gene encodes CDR1 MGHRA and CDR2 YSYEKL. The CDR3 runs to 15 residues.

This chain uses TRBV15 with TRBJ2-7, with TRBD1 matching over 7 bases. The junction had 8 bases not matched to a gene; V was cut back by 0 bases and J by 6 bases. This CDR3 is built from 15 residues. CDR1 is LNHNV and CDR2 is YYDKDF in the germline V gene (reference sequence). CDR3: CATSRDSRQGAEQYF. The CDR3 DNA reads TGTGCCACCAGCAGAGATTCGCGACAGGGAGCCGAGCAGTACTTC.

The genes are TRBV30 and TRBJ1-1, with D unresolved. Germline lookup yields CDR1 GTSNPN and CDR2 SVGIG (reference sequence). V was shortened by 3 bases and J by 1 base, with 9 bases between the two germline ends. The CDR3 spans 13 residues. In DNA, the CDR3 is TGTGCCTGGAGCGGGAAAAGGAACACTGAAGCTTTCTTT. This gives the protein CAWSGKRNTEAFF.

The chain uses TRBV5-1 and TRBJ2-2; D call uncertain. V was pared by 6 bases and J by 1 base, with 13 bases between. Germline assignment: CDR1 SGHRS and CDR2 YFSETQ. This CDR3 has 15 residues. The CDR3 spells CASTPFAENTGELFF. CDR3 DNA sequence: TGCGCCAGCACCCCCTTTGCGGAGAACACCGGGGAGCTGTTTTTT.

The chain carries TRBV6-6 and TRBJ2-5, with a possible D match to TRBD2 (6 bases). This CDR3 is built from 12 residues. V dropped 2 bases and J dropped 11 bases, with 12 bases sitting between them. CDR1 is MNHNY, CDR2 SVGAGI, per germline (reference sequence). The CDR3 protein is CASSYGGNGQYF. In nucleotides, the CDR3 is TGTGCCAGCAGTTACGGGGGGAACGGGCAGTACTTC.